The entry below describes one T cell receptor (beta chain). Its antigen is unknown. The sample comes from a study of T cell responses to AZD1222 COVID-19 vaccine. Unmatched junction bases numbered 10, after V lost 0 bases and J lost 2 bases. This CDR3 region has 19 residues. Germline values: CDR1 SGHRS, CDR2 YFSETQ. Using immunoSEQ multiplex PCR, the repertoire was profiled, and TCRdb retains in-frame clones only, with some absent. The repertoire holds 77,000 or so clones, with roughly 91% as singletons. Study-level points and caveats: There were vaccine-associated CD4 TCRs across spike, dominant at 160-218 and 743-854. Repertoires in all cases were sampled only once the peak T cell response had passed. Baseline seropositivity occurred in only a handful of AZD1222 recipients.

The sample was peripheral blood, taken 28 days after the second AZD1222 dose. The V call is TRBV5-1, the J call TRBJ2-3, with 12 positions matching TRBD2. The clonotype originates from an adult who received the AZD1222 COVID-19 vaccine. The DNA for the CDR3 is TGCGCCAGCAGCTTGGCCGCTAGCGGGGGGGCAATCCTCACAGATACGCAGTATTTT. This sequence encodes CASSLAASGGAILTDTQYF. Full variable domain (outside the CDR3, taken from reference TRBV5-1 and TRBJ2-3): KAGVTQTPRYLIKTRGQQVTLSCSPISGHRSVSWYQQTPGQGLQFLFEYFSETQRNKGNFPGRFSGRQFSNSRSEMNVSTLELGDSALYLCASSLAASGGAILTDTQYFGPGTRLTVL.